A single sample is the source of the 8 T cell receptor beta chains below, sequenced in a study of lymphopenia after photon versus proton radiotherapy. Generated by immunoSEQ multiplex PCR, the TCRdb table keeps only in-frame clones and is missing some. Among approximately 62,000 clones, approximately 84% were seen once, and the ten largest hold roughly 2.1%. This sample comprised peripheral blood, obtained from a patient treated with proton-based radiotherapy. The receptors shown here come from a man aged 60 to 69 with pancreatic cancer.

The CDR3 loop is CAWKGGTGEQYF. Written as DNA, the CDR3 is TGTGCCTGGAAGGGCGGGACCGGGGAGCAGTACTTC. The chain uses TRBV30 and TRBJ2-7; tentative D call: TRBD2 (6 bases). CDR3 length equals 12 residues. V dropped 4 bases and J dropped 7 bases, with 14 bases sitting between them. Germline CDR1 is GTSNPN and CDR2 is SVGIG (reference sequence). The full variable domain, its missing parts supplied by reference TRBV30 and TRBJ2-7, is SQTIHQWPATLVQPVGSPLSLECTVEGTSNPNLYWYRQAAGRGLQLLFYSVGIGQISSEVPQNLSASRPQDRQFILSSKKLLLSDSGFYLCAWKGGTGEQYFGPGTRLTVT.

The CDR3 sequence is CASSQPSGRVNEQFF. In nucleotides, the CDR3 is TGTGCCAGCAGCCAACCCAGCGGGAGGGTAAATGAGCAGTTCTTC. The chain combines TRBV7-6 with TRBJ2-1; 10 bases are shared with TRBD2. V dropped 5 bases and J dropped 7; count of bases not matched to a gene: 8. Germline V gene sequence: CDR1 SGHVS, CDR2 FNYEAQ. The CDR3 runs 15 residues.

This sequence joins TRBV19 and TRBJ2-7, with 8 nucleotides matching TRBD2. V trimming: 2 bases; J trimming: 1 base; junction bases outside the gene matches: 1. CDR1 and CDR2 (germline): LNHDA, SQIVND (reference sequence). CDR3 size: 14 residues. CDR3 sequence: CASSITSGSYEQYF. In DNA form, the CDR3 reads TGTGCCAGTAGTATAACTAGCGGATCCTACGAGCAGTACTTC.

V usage is TRBV4-3 and J usage is TRBJ1-2; weak D call: TRBD1 (5 bases). Germline CDR1 LGHNA, CDR2 YSLEER. Deletions cut 0 bases from V and 2 bases from J, with 10 bases between. This CDR3 spans 15 amino acids. In nucleotides, the CDR3 is TGCGCCAGCAGCCAAGATCGGGGACGGAACTATGGCTACACCTTC. It encodes CASSQDRGRNYGYTF.

The J gene is TRBJ1-3, the V gene TRBV30; D may be TRBD1 (5 bases). CDR1 and CDR2 from the germline V gene are GTSNPN and SVGIG (reference sequence). The V and J ends lost 3 bases and 2 bases respectively, with 14 bases between them. CDR3 length: 15 residues. In nucleotides, the CDR3 is TGTGCCTGGAGATATCGGGGGTTTACTGGAAACACCATATATTTT. Amino acid sequence: CAWRYRGFTGNTIYF.

J is TRBJ2-1 and V is TRBV12-5; 9 bases are shared with TRBD2. With 6 bases clipped from V and 0 bases from J, the junction kept 3 bases outside the gene matches. The CDR3 spans 15 residues. The germline V gene encodes CDR1 LGHNT and CDR2 FRNRAP. CDR3 loop: CASGLSGSSYNEQFF. CDR3 sequence (DNA): TGTGCTAGTGGGCTTAGCGGGAGCTCCTACAATGAGCAGTTCTTC.

This rearrangement joins TRBV28 to TRBJ2-1; 13 bases are a match to TRBD2. The trim removed 4 bases at V and 2 bases at J, leaving 11 bases unmatched. CDR1 is MDHEN, CDR2 SYDVKM, per germline. The CDR3 totals 19 residues. The CDR3 DNA reads as TGTGCCAGCAGTTCGCCGGGACTAGCGGGATGGAACCCCTACAATGAGCAGTTCTTC. Its translation: CASSSPGLAGWNPYNEQFF.

V gene TRBV19 combines with J gene TRBJ2-2, with D uncertain. Germline-derived CDR1 and CDR2 are LNHDA and SQIVND (reference sequence). With 7 bases removed from V and 5 bases from J, the gap between germline ends came to 8 bases. The CDR3 totals 12 residues. The CDR3: CASKWYTGELFF. CDR3 sequence (DNA): TGTGCCAGTAAATGGTATACCGGGGAGCTGTTTTTT.